The T cell receptor (beta chain) described here comes from a study of T cell responses to AZD1222 COVID-19 vaccine. About this clone itself: Its antigen remains unknown.

The protocol was immunoSEQ multiplex PCR, while the TCRdb copy is restricted to in-frame clones and leaves out a portion. Seen here are roughly 100,000 clones, about 88% observed once, and the top ten hold around 19%. General observations from the study: The study sampled repertoires only after the peak T cell response. Dominant at 160-218 and 743-854, vaccine-associated CD4 TCRs also spanned spike. Spike-specific TCR repertoires showed rising breadth and depth after two AZD1222 doses.

The CDR3 runs 13 residues. The starting material was peripheral blood, obtained on day 0 of AZD1222 vaccination. The TCR comes from an adult in good health. The genes are TRBV21-1 and TRBJ2-1; the listed D gene, TRBD1, was not tested against the DNA. TRBV21-1 is a known pseudogene. CDR3 protein: CASNDRVDNEQFF. As DNA, the CDR3 is TGTGCCAGCAATGACAGGGTGGACAATGAGCAGTTCTTC.